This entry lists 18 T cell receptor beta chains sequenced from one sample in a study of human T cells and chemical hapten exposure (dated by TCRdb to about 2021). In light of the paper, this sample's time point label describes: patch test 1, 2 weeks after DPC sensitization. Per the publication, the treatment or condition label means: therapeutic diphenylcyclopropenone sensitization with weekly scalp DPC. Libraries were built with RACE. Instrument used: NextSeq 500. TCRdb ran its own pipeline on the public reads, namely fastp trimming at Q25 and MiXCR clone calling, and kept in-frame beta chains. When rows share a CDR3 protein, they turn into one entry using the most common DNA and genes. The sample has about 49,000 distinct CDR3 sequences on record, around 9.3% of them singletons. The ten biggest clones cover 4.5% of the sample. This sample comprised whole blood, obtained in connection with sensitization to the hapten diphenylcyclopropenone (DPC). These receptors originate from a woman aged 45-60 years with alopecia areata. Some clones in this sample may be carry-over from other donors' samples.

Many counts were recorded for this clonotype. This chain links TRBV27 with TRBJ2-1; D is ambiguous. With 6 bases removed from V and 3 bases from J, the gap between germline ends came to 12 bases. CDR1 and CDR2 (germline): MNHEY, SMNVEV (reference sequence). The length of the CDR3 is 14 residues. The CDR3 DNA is TGTGCCAGCAGCCATTCCGGGCACTACAATGAGCAGTTCTTC. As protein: CASSHSGHYNEQFF.

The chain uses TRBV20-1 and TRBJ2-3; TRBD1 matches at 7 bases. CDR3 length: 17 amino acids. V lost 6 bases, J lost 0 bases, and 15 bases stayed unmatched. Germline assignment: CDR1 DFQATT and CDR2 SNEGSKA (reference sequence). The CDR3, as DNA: TGCAGTGCCCGGACCCCACCGACAGGGCCTAGCACAGATACGCAGTATTTT. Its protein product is CSARTPPTGPSTDTQYF.

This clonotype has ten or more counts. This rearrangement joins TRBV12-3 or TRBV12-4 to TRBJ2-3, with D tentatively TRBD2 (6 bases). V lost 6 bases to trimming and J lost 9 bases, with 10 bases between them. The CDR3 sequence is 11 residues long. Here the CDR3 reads CASSLRETQYF. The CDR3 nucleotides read TGTGCCAGCAGCTTACGGGAGACGCAGTATTTT.

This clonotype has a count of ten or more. The CDR3 region is CASSQQRDRGIANYGYTF. DNA of the CDR3: TGCGCCAGCAGCCAACAGCGGGACAGGGGGATAGCTAACTATGGCTACACCTTC. The V gene is TRBV4-3, the J gene TRBJ1-2, with TRBD1 matching over 11 bases. CDR3 length: 18 amino acids. The V segment lost 2 bases and the J segment 0 bases; nucleotides outside the gene matches: 8. CDR1 is LGHNA, CDR2 YSLEER, per germline.

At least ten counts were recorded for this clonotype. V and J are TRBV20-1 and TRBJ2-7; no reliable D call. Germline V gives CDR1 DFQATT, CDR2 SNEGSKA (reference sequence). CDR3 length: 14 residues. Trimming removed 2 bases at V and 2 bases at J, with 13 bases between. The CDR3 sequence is CSARFAPLTYEQYF. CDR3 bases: TGCAGTGCTAGATTCGCGCCATTGACCTACGAGCAGTACTTC.

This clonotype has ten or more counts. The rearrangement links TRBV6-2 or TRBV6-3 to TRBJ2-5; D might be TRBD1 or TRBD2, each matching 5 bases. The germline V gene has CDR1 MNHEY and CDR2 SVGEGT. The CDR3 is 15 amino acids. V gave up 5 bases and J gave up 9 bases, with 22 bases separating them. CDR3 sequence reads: CASSVPGPRRGAQYF. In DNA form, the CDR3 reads TGTGCCAGCAGTGTGCCGGGACCACGGAGAGGGGCCCAGTACTTC.

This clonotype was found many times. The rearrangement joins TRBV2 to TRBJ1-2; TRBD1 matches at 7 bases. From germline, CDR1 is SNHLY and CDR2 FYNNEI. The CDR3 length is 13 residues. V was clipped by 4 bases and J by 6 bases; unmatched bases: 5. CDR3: CASSVRGGDGYTF. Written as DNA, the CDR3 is TGTGCCAGCAGTGTACGAGGGGGCGATGGCTACACCTTC.

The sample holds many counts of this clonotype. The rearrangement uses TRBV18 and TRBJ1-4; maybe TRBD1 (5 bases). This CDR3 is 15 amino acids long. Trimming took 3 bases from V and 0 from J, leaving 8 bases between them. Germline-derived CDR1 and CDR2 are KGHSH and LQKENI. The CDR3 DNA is TGTGCCAGCTCACCGGACATTGCAACTAATGAAAAACTGTTTTTT. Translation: CASSPDIATNEKLFF.

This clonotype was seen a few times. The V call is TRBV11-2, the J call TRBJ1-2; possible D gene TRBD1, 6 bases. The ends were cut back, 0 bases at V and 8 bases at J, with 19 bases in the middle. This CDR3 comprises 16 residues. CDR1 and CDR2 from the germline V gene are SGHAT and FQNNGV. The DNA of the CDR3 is TGTGCCAGCAGCTTAGATTTGCGGGACACCGCTAAAGGCTACACCTTC. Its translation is CASSLDLRDTAKGYTF.

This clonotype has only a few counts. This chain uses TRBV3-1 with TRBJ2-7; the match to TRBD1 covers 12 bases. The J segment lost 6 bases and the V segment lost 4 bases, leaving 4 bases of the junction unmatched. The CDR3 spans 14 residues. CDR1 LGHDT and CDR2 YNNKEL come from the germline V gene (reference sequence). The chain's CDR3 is CASSPRDRGREQYF. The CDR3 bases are TGTGCCAGCAGCCCCCGGGACAGGGGGCGCGAGCAGTACTTC.

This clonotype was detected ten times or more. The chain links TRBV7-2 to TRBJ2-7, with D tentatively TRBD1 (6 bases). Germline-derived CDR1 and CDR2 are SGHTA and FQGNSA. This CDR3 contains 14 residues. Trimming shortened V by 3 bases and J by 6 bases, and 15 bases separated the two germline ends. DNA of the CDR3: TGTGCCAGCAGCTTTGACAGGCAGTTTCCCGAGCAGTACTTC. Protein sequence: CASSFDRQFPEQYF.

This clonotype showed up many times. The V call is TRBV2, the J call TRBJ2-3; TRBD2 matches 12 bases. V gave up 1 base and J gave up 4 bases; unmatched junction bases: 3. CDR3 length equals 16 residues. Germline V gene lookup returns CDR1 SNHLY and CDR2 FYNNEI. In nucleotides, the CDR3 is TGTGCCAGCAGTGAAGAACTAGCGGGAGGATCAGATACGCAGTATTTT. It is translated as CASSEELAGGSDTQYF.

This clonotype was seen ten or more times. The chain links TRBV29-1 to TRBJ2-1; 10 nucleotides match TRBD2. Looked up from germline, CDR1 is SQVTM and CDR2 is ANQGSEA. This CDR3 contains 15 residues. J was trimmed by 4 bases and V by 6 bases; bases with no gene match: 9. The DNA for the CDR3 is TGCAGCGTGCGGACTAGCGGCTATCTATACAATGAGCAGTTCTTC. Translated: CSVRTSGYLYNEQFF.

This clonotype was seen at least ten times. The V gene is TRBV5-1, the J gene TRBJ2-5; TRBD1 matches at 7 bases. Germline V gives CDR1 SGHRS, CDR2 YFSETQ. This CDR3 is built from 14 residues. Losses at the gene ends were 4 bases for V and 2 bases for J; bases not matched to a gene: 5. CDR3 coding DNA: TGCGCCAGCAGCACGACAGGGTGGCAAGAGACCCAGTACTTC. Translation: CASSTTGWQETQYF.

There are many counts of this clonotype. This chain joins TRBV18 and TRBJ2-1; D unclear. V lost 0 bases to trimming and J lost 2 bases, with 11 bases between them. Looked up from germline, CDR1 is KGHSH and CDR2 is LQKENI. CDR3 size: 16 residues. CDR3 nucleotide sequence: TGTGCCAGCTCACCACCGGCCGGCTCAACCTACAATGAGCAGTTCTTC. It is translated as CASSPPAGSTYNEQFF.

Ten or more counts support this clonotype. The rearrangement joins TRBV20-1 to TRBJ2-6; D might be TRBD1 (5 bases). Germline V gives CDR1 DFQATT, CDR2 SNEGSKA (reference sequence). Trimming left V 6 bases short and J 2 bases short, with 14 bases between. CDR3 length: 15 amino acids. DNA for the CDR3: TGCAGTGCCCCTACCCGACAGACTGGGGCCAACGTCCTGACTTTC. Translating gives CSAPTRQTGANVLTF.

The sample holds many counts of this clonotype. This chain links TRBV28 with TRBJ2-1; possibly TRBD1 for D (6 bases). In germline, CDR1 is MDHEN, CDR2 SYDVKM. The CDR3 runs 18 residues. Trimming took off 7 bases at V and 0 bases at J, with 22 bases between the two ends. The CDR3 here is CASNSNWIPRGSYNEQFF. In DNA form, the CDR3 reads TGTGCCAGCAACTCAAATTGGATCCCCAGGGGCTCCTACAATGAGCAGTTCTTC.

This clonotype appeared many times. The CDR3 protein is CSANPGHSYNEQFF. The CDR3 DNA follows: TGCAGTGCTAATCCGGGACATAGTTACAATGAGCAGTTCTTC. The V call is TRBV20-1, the J call TRBJ2-1; TRBD1 is a possible D gene (6 bases). This CDR3 has 14 amino acids. With 4 bases removed from V and 4 bases from J, the gap between germline ends came to 14 bases. Looked up from germline, CDR1 is DFQATT and CDR2 is SNEGSKA (reference sequence).